Listed below are T cell receptor beta chains from one sample, sequenced in a study of lymphopenia after photon versus proton radiotherapy. The assay was immunoSEQ multiplex PCR, and TCRdb's table has in-frame clones only and misses some. The sample has under 20,000 clones, more than 85% seen once. Sequencing was performed on peripheral blood, taken from a patient treated with photon-based radiotherapy. Every receptor here comes from a woman aged 35 to 49 with cholangiocarcinoma. Both conserved end residues are part of each CDR3. D genes are given only for firm matches. A clone size is listed for some rows: how often the clone was seen (once, few, many), or a class if it is expanded.

clone size	V gene	J gene	D gene	CDR3 DNA	CDR3 protein
-	TRBV4-1	TRBJ2-7	TRBD2	TGCGCCAGCAGCCAATGGGGGGGCTACGAGCAGTACTTC	CASSQWGGYEQYF
-	TRBV5-6	TRBJ1-2	-	TGTGCCAGCAGCTCCCCGGGCGTGGGGGTGGTCGATGGCTACACCTTC	CASSSPGVGVVDGYTF
-	TRBV7-2	TRBJ2-7	-	TGTGCCAGCAGCCGAACCTCCCAGGGACCCTACGAGCAGTACTTC	CASSRTSQGPYEQYF
-	TRBV7-9	TRBJ2-1	-	TGTGCCAGCAGTCGGGGTGATGAGCAGTTCTTC	CASSRGDEQFF
-	TRBV7-3	TRBJ2-1	TRBD2	TGTGCCAGCAGCTTAAGGGCCGCTAGCGGGAACAATGAGCAGTTCTTC	CASSLRAASGNNEQFF
-	TRBV2	TRBJ1-1	-	TGTGCCAGCAAACAGGTCGATGAAGCTTTCTTT	CASKQVDEAFF
-	TRBV6-1	TRBJ1-6	-	TGTGCCAGCAGTGCCAGCACAGGGTTCGGTAATTCACCCCTCCACTTT	CASSASTGFGNSPLHF
-	TRBV28	TRBJ1-4	-	TGTGCCAGCAGTCCCATGGGGAACAATGAAAAACTGTTTTTT	CASSPMGNNEKLFF
once	TRBV7-2	TRBJ1-4	-	TGTGCCAGCAGCTTAGCGCTCCAGGGTGGGGAAAAACTGTTTTTT	CASSLALQGGEKLFF
-	TRBV10-3	TRBJ1-2	TRBD1	TGTGCCATCAGGCCCGGGGACAGGGGGGCCTATGGCTACACCTTC	CAIRPGDRGAYGYTF